This entry lists 8 T cell receptor beta chains sequenced from one sample in a study of identifying expanded T cells in peripheral blood. TCRdb's copy holds only in-frame clones and misses some; the assay was immunoSEQ multiplex PCR. The repertoire consists of 85,000 to 100,000 clones, with approximately 90% occurring once and the leading ten covering 4%. Sequencing was done on a sample of blood. These receptors originate from a person between 18 and 70 years old in good health.

CDR3 residues: CASSLYRQGYGYTF. CDR3 DNA sequence: TGTGCCAGCAGCCTATACCGACAGGGCTATGGCTACACCTTC. The J gene is TRBJ1-2, the V gene TRBV14, with TRBD1 identical over 7 bases. The CDR3 is 14 residues long. Per the germline V gene, CDR1 is SGHDN and CDR2 is FVKESK. V shed 4 bases and J 4 bases; nucleotides not matched to a gene: 6.

The rearrangement uses TRBV7-8 and TRBJ2-5; the D is unclear. The ends were cut back, 7 bases at V and 4 bases at J, with 10 bases in the middle. CDR3 length: 12 residues. Germline CDR1 is SGHVS and CDR2 is FQNEAQ. Here the CDR3 DNA reads TGTGCCAGCACGCCTACCGCAGAGACCCAGTACTTC. This codes for CASTPTAETQYF.

The V and J genes are TRBV6-6 and TRBJ1-4; D possibly corresponds to TRBD1 (6 bases). This CDR3 spans 15 amino acids. Germline V gene data show CDR1 as MNHNY and CDR2 as SVGAGI (reference sequence). Trimming took 0 bases from V and 7 from J, leaving 12 bases between them. CDR3 bases: TGTGCCAGCAGTTACTCAGGGGGGAGGGGTGAAAAACTGTTTTTT. This sequence encodes CASSYSGGRGEKLFF.

The chain couples TRBV29-1 to TRBJ2-7, with TRBD1 as a possible D gene (5 bases). CDR1 is SQVTM and CDR2 is ANQGSEA in the germline V gene. With 5 bases removed from V and 2 bases from J, the gap between germline ends came to 13 bases. The CDR3 contains 13 residues. The DNA of the CDR3 is TGCAGCGTTCTTCCAGGGCCAGCCTACGAGCAGTACTTC. Amino acids: CSVLPGPAYEQYF.

The chain has TRBV4-2 and TRBJ1-5, with D possibly matching TRBD1 (6 bases). The CDR3 covers 16 residues. Germline CDR1 reads LGHNA; CDR2 reads YNFKEQ. With 0 bases removed from V and 0 bases from J, the gap between germline ends came to 9 bases. The CDR3 bases are TGTGCCAGCAGCCAAGAGACGGGACATAGCAATCAGCCCCAGCATTTT. Translating gives CASSQETGHSNQPQHF.

This rearrangement joins TRBV2 to TRBJ1-5, with 10 nucleotides matching TRBD1. The ends lost 6 bases at V and 0 bases at J; junction bases unmatched: 5. The germline V gene encodes CDR1 SNHLY and CDR2 FYNNEI. This CDR3 is built from 16 residues. The CDR3, as DNA: TGTGCCAGCAGCCGGGACAGGGGTAATAGCAATCAGCCCCAGCATTTT. It codes for CASSRDRGNSNQPQHF. The variable domain in full, with the rest retrieved from reference TRBV2 and TRBJ1-5, is EPEVTQTPSHQVTQMGQEVILRCVPISNHLYFYWYRQILGQKVEFLVSFYNNEISEKSEIFDDQFSVERPDGSNFTLKIRSTKLEDSAMYFCASSRDRGNSNQPQHFGDGTRLSIL.

This chain joins TRBV15 and TRBJ2-3; D not certain. Trimming stripped 4 bases from V and 0 bases from J, with 11 bases between. Germline loops: CDR1 LNHNV, CDR2 YYDKDF (reference sequence). This CDR3 has 15 amino acids. This CDR3 is CATSTGGLSTDTQYF. The DNA of the CDR3 is TGTGCCACCAGCACTGGCGGCCTTAGCACAGATACGCAGTATTTT.

This chain uses TRBV5-6 with TRBJ1-1; no reliable D call. Germline values: CDR1 SGHDT, CDR2 YYEEEE. This CDR3 has 15 amino acids. Trimming removed 5 bases at V and 1 base at J, with 15 bases between. The CDR3 nucleotides are TGTGCCAGCAGTGCGGTTGGAGTAACGAACACTGAAGCTTTCTTT. Amino acids: CASSAVGVTNTEAFF.